This TCR beta chain was captured by sequencing in a study of cytomegalovirus exposure and HLA in healthy donors. Overall study results and limits: It was reported that the classifier diagnosed cytomegalovirus status with high specificity and sensitivity in both the original and validation cohorts. A later analysis found common viral pathogens apparently linked to several of the most significant clusters. Compared with the roughly 670-donor mean, an Asian-associated ancestry cluster reportedly had fewer N-insertions, according to a later analysis. Rare sequences made up most TCRs, while some public TCRs were found in many donors.

PCR employed 60 Vbeta and 13 Jbeta primers. Assay: immunoSEQ multiplex PCR; the TCRdb copy retains only in-frame clones and omits some. The sample consists of about 200,000 clones, 70% to 80% of them appearing once. The CDR3 is 14 amino acids. Germline-derived CDR1 and CDR2 are MNHEY and SVGAGI. V lost 8 bases, J lost 2 bases, and 16 bases lay in between. Regarding this clone: Antigen specificity is unknown.

The TCR was taken from a woman younger than 45 in good health and CMV-seropositive. The chain links TRBV6-5 to TRBJ2-7; maybe TRBD2 (6 bases). What was sequenced was PBMCs. CDR3 in amino acids: CASRRVGGTYEQYF. The DNA for the CDR3 is TGTGCCAGCCGTAGGGTCGGGGGAACCTACGAGCAGTACTTC.